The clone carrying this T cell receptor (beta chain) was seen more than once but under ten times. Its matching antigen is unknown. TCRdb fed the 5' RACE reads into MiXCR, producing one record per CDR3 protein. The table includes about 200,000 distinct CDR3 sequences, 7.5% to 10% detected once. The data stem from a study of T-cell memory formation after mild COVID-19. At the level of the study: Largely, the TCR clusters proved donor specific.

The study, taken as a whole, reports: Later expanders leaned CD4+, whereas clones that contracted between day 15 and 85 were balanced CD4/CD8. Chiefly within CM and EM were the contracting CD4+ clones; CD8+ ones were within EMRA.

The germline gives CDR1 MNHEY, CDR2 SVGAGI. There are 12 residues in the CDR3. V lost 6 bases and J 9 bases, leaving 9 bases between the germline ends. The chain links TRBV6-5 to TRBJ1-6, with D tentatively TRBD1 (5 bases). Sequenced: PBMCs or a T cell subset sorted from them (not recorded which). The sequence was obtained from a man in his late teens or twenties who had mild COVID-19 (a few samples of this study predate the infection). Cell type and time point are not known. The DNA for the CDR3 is TGTGCCAGCAGGAGGGGTGGTTCACCCCTCCACTTT. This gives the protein CASRRGGSPLHF.